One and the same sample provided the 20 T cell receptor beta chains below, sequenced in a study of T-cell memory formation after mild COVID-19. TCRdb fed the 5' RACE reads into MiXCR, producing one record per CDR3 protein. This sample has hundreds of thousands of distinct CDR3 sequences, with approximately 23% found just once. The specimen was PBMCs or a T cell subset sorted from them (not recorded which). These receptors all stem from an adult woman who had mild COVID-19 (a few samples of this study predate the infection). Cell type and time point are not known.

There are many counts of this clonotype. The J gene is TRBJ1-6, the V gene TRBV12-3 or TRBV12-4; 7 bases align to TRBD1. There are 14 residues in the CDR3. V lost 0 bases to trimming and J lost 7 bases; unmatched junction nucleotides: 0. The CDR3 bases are TGTGCCAGCAGTTTAGCAGGGGGCAATTCACCCCTCCACTTT. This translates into CASSLAGGNSPLHF.

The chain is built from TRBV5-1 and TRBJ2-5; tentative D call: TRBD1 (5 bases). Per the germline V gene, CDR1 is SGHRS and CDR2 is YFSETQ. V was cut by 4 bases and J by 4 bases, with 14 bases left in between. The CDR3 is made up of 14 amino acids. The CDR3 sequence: CASSPSDTSETQYF. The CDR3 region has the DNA TGCGCCAGCAGCCCTTCGGACACGTCAGAGACCCAGTACTTC.

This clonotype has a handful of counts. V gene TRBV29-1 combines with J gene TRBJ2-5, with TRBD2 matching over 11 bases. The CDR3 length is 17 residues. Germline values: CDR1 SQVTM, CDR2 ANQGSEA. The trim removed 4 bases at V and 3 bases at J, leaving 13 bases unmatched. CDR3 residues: CSVVGLASGRREETQYF. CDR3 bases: TGCAGCGTTGTAGGATTGGCTAGCGGGAGGAGGGAAGAGACCCAGTACTTC.

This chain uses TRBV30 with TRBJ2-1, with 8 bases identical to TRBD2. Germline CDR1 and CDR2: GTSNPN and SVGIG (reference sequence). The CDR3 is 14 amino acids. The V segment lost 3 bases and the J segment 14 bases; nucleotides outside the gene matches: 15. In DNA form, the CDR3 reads TGTGCCTGGAGGGGGACTAGTAGCGCCGGGGCAAAGTTCTTC. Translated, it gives CAWRGTSSAGAKFF.

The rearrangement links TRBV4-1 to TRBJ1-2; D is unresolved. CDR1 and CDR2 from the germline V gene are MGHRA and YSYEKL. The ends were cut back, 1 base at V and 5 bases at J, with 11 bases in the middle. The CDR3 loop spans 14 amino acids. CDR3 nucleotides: TGCGCCAGCAGCCAAGGGACGGGGTGGTATGGCTACACCTTC. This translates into CASSQGTGWYGYTF.

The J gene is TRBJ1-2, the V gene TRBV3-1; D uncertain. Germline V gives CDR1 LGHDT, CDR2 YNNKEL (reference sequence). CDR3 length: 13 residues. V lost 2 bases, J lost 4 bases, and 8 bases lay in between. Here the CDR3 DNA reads TGTGCCAGCAGCCAAACAGCCTCCTATGGCTACACCTTC. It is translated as CASSQTASYGYTF. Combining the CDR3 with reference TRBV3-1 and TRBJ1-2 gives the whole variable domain DTAVSQTPKYLVTQMGNDKSIKCEQNLGHDTMYWYKQDSKKFLKIMFSYNNKELIINETVPNRFSPKSPDKAHLNLHINSLELGDSAVYFCASSQTASYGYTFGSGTRLTVV.

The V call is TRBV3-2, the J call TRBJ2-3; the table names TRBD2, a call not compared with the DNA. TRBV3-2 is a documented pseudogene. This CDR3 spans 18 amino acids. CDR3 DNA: TGTGCCAGCAGCCACAGGGGGGGACTAGATGTAGGCACAGATACGCAGTATTTT. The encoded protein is CASSHRGGLDVGTDTQYF.

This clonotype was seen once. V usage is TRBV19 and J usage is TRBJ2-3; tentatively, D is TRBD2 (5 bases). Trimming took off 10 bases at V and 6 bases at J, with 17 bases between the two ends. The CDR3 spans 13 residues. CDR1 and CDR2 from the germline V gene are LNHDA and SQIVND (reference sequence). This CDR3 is CATNARGRDTQYF. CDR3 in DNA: TGTGCCACCAACGCGAGAGGGCGGGATACGCAGTATTTT.

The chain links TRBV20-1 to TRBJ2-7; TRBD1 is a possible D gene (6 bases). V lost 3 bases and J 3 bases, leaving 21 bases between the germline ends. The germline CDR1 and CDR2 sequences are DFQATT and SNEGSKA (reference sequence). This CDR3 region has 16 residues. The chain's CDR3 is CSASPLDSGPIYEQYF. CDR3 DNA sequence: TGCAGTGCTAGCCCCCTGGACAGCGGACCGATCTACGAGCAGTACTTC.

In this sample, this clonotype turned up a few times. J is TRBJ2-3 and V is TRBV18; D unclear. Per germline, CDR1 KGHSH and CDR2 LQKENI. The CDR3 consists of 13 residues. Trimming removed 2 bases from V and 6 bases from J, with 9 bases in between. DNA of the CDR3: TGTGCCAGCTCACCAGCGGTAGCTGATACGCAGTATTTT. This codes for CASSPAVADTQYF.

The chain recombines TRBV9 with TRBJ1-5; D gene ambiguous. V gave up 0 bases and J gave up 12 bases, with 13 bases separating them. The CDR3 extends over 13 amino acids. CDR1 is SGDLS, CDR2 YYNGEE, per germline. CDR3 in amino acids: CASSVEPASFQHF. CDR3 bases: TGTGCCAGCAGCGTAGAGCCAGCTAGTTTCCAGCATTTT.

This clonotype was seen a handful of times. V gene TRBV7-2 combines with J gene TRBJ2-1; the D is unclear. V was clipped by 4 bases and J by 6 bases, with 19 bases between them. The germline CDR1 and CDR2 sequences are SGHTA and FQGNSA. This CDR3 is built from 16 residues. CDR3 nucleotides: TGTGCCAGCAGCTCCGAAACTTACATTGACCCCAATGAGCAGTTCTTC. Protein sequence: CASSSETYIDPNEQFF.

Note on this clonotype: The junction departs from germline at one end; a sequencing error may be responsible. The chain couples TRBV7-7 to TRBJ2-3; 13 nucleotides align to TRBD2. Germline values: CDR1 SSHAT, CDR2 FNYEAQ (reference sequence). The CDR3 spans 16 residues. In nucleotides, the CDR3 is TGTGCTAGCAGCCCCGGACTAGCGGGAGCATCAGATACGCAGTATTTT. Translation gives CASSPGLAGASDTQYF.

CDR3 sequence: CASSQDRLAGGEQFF. The CDR3 region has the DNA TGTGCCAGCAGCCAAGATCGGCTAGCGGGGGGTGAGCAGTTCTTC. This chain uses TRBV3-1 with TRBJ2-1; 11 bases are a match to TRBD2. The length of the CDR3 is 15 residues. V lost 0 bases and J lost 9; bases outside the gene matches: 4. Germline V gives CDR1 LGHDT, CDR2 YNNKEL (reference sequence).

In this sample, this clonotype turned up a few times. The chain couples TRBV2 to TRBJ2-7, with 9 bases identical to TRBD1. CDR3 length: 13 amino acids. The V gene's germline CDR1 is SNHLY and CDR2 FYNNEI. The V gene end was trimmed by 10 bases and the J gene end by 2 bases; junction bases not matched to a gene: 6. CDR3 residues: CATRRQGAYEQYF. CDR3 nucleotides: TGTGCCACCCGGAGACAGGGGGCCTACGAGCAGTACTTC.

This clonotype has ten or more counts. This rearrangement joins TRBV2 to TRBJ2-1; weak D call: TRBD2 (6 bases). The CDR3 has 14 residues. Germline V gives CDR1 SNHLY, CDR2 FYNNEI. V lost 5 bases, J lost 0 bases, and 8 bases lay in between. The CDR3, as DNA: TGTGCCAGCAGTTCGGGGGACTCCTACAATGAGCAGTTCTTC. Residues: CASSSGDSYNEQFF.

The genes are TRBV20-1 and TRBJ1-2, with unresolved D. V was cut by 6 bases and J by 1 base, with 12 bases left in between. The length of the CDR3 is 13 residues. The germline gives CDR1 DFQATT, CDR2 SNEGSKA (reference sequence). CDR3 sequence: CSAPKPDNYGYTF. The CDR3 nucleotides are TGCAGTGCGCCTAAGCCCGATAACTATGGCTACACCTTC.

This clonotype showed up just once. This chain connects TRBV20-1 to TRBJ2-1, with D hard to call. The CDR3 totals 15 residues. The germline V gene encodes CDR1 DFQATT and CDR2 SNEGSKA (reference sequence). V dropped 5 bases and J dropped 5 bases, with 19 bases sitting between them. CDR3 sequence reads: CSAFSLEGQDNEQFF. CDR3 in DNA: TGCAGTGCTTTCTCCCTCGAAGGCCAGGACAATGAGCAGTTCTTC.

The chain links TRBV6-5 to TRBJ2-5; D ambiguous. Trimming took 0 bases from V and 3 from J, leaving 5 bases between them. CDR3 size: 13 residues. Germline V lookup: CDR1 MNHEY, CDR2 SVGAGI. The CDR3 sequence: CASSYSWEETQYF. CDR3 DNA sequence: TGTGCCAGCAGTTACTCGTGGGAAGAGACCCAGTACTTC.

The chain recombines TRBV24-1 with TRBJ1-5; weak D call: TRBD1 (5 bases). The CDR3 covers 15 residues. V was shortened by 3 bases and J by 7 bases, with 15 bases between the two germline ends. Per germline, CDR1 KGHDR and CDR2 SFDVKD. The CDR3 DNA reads TGTGCCACCAGTGATAGACAGTCGGGGGGGCAGCCCCAGCATTTT. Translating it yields CATSDRQSGGQPQHF.